The 30 T cell receptor beta chains reported below all come from one sample, sequenced in a study of blood T cell repertoires in COVID-19. Here immunoSEQ multiplex PCR was the method, and the copy in TCRdb shows in-frame clones only, minus some. The repertoire consists of hundreds of thousands of clones, with 89% occurring once and the leading ten covering more than 5.5%. Sequencing was carried out using peripheral blood. The receptor set was obtained from a man aged 55 to 70 who had recovered from COVID-19.

J is TRBJ1-5 and V is TRBV5-1; D gene uncertain. Trimming left V 2 bases short and J 5 bases short, with 14 bases between. CDR1 and CDR2 from the germline V gene are SGHRS and YFSETQ. CDR3 length equals 15 residues. CDR3: CASSLAGREDQPQHF. CDR3 nucleotides: TGCGCCAGCAGCTTAGCCGGGAGGGAGGATCAGCCCCAGCATTTT.

The gene calls are TRBV9 and TRBJ1-4; no clear D gene. Germline lookup yields CDR1 SGDLS and CDR2 YYNGEE. Trimming pared 0 bases from V and 4 bases from J, leaving 10 bases between. The CDR3 sequence is 15 residues long. The CDR3 DNA is TGTGCCAGCAGCGTAGCTACGGGTTTTAATGAAAAACTGTTTTTT. It translates to CASSVATGFNEKLFF.

The V and J genes are TRBV11-3 and TRBJ2-1; D is uncertain. The V end was cut by 5 bases, the J end by 3 bases, with 5 bases between. The germline V gene has CDR1 SGHNT and CDR2 YENEEA. This CDR3 comprises 12 residues. CDR3 loop: CASSLRYNEQFF. The CDR3 DNA reads TGTGCCAGCAGCCTTCGCTACAATGAGCAGTTCTTC.

In this sample, this clone turned up a few times. The chain employs TRBV7-8 and TRBJ1-1; perhaps TRBD1 as D (5 bases). Germline CDR1 SGHVS, CDR2 FQNEAQ. This CDR3 spans 14 amino acids. The ends were cut back, 0 bases at V and 3 bases at J, with 8 bases in the middle. The CDR3 spells CASSLAAGDTEAFF. For the CDR3, the DNA is TGTGCCAGCAGCTTAGCGGCGGGGGACACTGAAGCTTTCTTT.

The CDR3 loop reads CASSPTKTGTYEQYF. For the CDR3, the DNA is TGTGCCAGCTCCCCGACAAAGACAGGGACCTACGAGCAGTACTTC. The V call is TRBV27, the J call TRBJ2-7; TRBD1 matches 7 bases. The CDR3 totals 15 residues. Germline lookup yields CDR1 MNHEY and CDR2 SMNVEV (reference sequence). V shed 8 bases, J shed 2 bases, and the junction held 12 bases outside the gene matches.

The rearrangement links TRBV24-1 to TRBJ2-2, with 8 bases identical to TRBD1. Looked up from germline, CDR1 is KGHDR and CDR2 is SFDVKD. This CDR3 spans 14 amino acids. J was trimmed by 3 bases and V by 6 bases; bases with no gene match: 2. CDR3 sequence (DNA): TGTGCCACCAGTTCACAGGGGGACACCGGGGAGCTGTTTTTT. Protein: CATSSQGDTGELFF.

In this sample, this clone turned up many times. The rearrangement links TRBV19 to TRBJ1-2; TRBD1 is a possible D gene (5 bases). Germline V gene data show CDR1 as LNHDA and CDR2 as SQIVND (reference sequence). Trimming pared 7 bases from V and 5 bases from J, leaving 14 bases between. The CDR3 extends over 13 amino acids. The CDR3 DNA is TGTGCCAGTAAGGAGGGGATGAAGTATGGCTACACCTTC. Protein product: CASKEGMKYGYTF.

This clone was recorded once. This chain links TRBV28 with TRBJ1-1; D may be TRBD1 (6 bases). V gave up 5 bases and J gave up 11 bases, with 18 bases separating them. CDR3 length equals 13 residues. CDR1 and CDR2 from the germline V gene are MDHEN and SYDVKM. CDR3 in amino acids: CASSPYRAQKAFF. The CDR3 DNA reads as TGTGCCAGCAGTCCCTACAGGGCCCAAAAGGCTTTCTTT.

The V call is TRBV19, the J call TRBJ1-5; D uncertain. Germline CDR1 reads LNHDA; CDR2 reads SQIVND (reference sequence). Between the trimmed V and J ends, which lost 3 bases and 9 bases, there was a span of 9 bases. The CDR3 consists of 12 residues. The CDR3 loop is CASSIPQAPQHF. The CDR3 nucleotides are TGTGCCAGTAGTATCCCCCAAGCGCCCCAGCATTTT.

This chain uses TRBV19 with TRBJ2-1, with 8 bases that match TRBD2. CDR1 LNHDA and CDR2 SQIVND come from the germline V gene (reference sequence). The CDR3 length is 16 residues. V trimming: 7 bases; J trimming: 4 bases; junction bases outside the gene matches: 12. The CDR3 nucleotides are TGTGCCAGTATGGCGTCGGGCGGGAGGAGTTACAATGAGCAGTTCTTC. This encodes CASMASGGRSYNEQFF.

The chain uses TRBV9 and TRBJ2-7; D perhaps matches TRBD2 (6 bases). The CDR3 contains 17 residues. V was pared by 4 bases and J by 0 bases, with 20 bases between. Per germline, CDR1 SGDLS and CDR2 YYNGEE. The CDR3 here is CASSRGSGSGSSYEQYF. The CDR3 bases are TGTGCCAGCAGCAGAGGGTCCGGGAGCGGTTCCTCCTACGAGCAGTACTTC. The whole variable domain, filled in from reference TRBV9 and TRBJ2-7, reads DSGVTQTPKHLITATGQRVTLRCSPRSGDLSVYWYQQSLDQGLQFLIQYYNGEERAKGNILERFSAQQFPDLHSELNLSSLELGDSALYFCASSRGSGSGSSYEQYFGPGTRLTVT.

This chain uses TRBV6-6 with TRBJ2-1; TRBD2 matches 9 bases. The CDR3 sequence is 15 residues long. J gave up 6 bases and V 0 bases, and 3 bases lay outside the gene matches. Germline-derived CDR1 and CDR2 are MNHNY and SVGAGI (reference sequence). The CDR3 sequence is CASSYSAGGGNEQFF. The CDR3 DNA follows: TGTGCCAGCAGTTACTCAGCGGGAGGAGGCAATGAGCAGTTCTTC.

The rearrangement links TRBV11-2 to TRBJ2-5, with 13 nucleotides matching TRBD2. The trim removed 5 bases at V and 3 bases at J, leaving 3 bases unmatched. Germline V gene lookup returns CDR1 SGHAT and CDR2 FQNNGV. The CDR3 runs to 15 residues. The CDR3 DNA reads TGTGCCAGCAGCCAAGGACTAGCGGGAGAAGAGACCCAGTACTTC. Amino acid sequence: CASSQGLAGEETQYF.

The V gene is TRBV24-1, the J gene TRBJ2-1, with TRBD1 identical over 11 bases. Germline CDR1 KGHDR, CDR2 SFDVKD. This CDR3 contains 17 residues. The junction had 7 bases not matched to a gene; V was cut back by 2 bases and J by 5 bases. CDR3: CATSDSWGTGGHNEQFF. CDR3 coding DNA: TGTGCCACCAGTGATTCCTGGGGGACAGGGGGGCACAATGAGCAGTTCTTC.

The CDR3 loop reads CASSLTGAVYGYTF. CDR3 sequence (DNA): TGTGCCAGCAGCTTGACAGGGGCGGTCTATGGCTACACCTTC. The chain combines TRBV5-4 with TRBJ1-2, with 7 positions matching TRBD1. V dropped 1 base and J dropped 4; count of bases not matched to a gene: 4. In germline, CDR1 is SGHNT, CDR2 YYREEE (reference sequence). CDR3 size: 14 residues.

This chain uses TRBV18 with TRBJ2-3; D may be TRBD1 (5 bases). The germline V and J ends were trimmed by 3 bases and 11 bases, with 9 bases remaining between them. CDR3 length: 11 amino acids. From germline, CDR1 is KGHSH and CDR2 LQKENI. The CDR3 is CASSPDQGQYF. The DNA of the CDR3 is TGTGCCAGCTCACCTGACCAGGGGCAGTATTTT.

V gene TRBV3-1 (or the pseudogene TRBV3-2) combines with J gene TRBJ1-2, with a possible D match to TRBD1 (6 bases). Trimming took 0 bases from V and 10 from J, leaving 9 bases between them. This CDR3 is 12 amino acids long. Germline lookup yields CDR1 LGHDT and CDR2 YNNKEL (reference sequence). CDR3 DNA sequence: TGTGCCAGCAGCCAAGATCACAGGGACTACACCTTC. Protein sequence: CASSQDHRDYTF.

The V call is TRBV6-5, the J call TRBJ2-7; D possibly corresponds to TRBD2 (5 bases). The V end lost 2 bases, the J end lost 3 bases, and 11 bases lay between the germline ends. The CDR3 totals 14 residues. Germline values: CDR1 MNHEY, CDR2 SVGAGI. The CDR3 DNA is TGTGCCAGCAGTTACCAACGGGAAGGCTACGAGCAGTACTTC. It codes for CASSYQREGYEQYF.

The chain employs TRBV18 and TRBJ2-3; D gene uncertain. V lost 3 bases and J 2 bases, leaving 12 bases between the germline ends. Germline values: CDR1 KGHSH, CDR2 LQKENI. The CDR3 extends over 15 amino acids. The CDR3, as DNA: TGTGCCAGCTCACCGCTAAAAGTGCCCACAGATACGCAGTATTTT. This translates into CASSPLKVPTDTQYF. Together with reference TRBV18 and TRBJ2-3, the CDR3 gives the full variable domain: NAGVMQNPRHLVRRRGQEARLRCSPMKGHSHVYWYRQLPEEGLKFMVYLQKENIIDESGMPKERFSAEFPKEGPSILRIQQVVRGDSAAYFCASSPLKVPTDTQYFGPGTRLTVL.

This chain uses TRBV7-2 with TRBJ1-3, with a weak D call TRBD1 (6 bases). This CDR3 has 17 amino acids. Trimming stripped 7 bases from V and 0 bases from J, with 19 bases between. Germline V gives CDR1 SGHTA, CDR2 FQGNSA. In DNA form, the CDR3 reads TGTGCCAGCACCTCCCTCGGACAGTACTTCTCTGGAAACACCATATATTTT. Encoded protein: CASTSLGQYFSGNTIYF.

The chain joins TRBV7-3 to TRBJ2-7; weak D call: TRBD1 (5 bases). Between the trimmed V and J ends, which lost 6 bases and 7 bases, there was a span of 13 bases. CDR1 and CDR2 (germline): SGHTA, FQGTGA. The CDR3 totals 12 residues. The CDR3 reads CASRGPYLEQYF. The CDR3 region has the DNA TGTGCCAGCAGGGGGCCCTACCTGGAGCAGTACTTC.

The CDR3 protein is CASSLDRRSYSYNEQFF. CDR3 in DNA: TGTGCCAGCAGCTTGGATCGGAGGTCTTACTCCTACAATGAGCAGTTCTTC. V is TRBV5-6 and J is TRBJ2-1; D is possibly TRBD2 (5 bases). The germline CDR1 and CDR2 sequences are SGHDT and YYEEEE. The V end lost 0 bases, the J end lost 0 bases, and 13 bases lay between the germline ends. The CDR3 consists of 17 residues.

This clone has just one count. The chain carries TRBV5-6 and TRBJ1-1; weak D call: TRBD1 (6 bases). CDR1 is SGHDT and CDR2 is YYEEEE in the germline V gene. The CDR3 covers 13 residues. V dropped 7 bases and J dropped 1 base, with 11 bases sitting between them. CDR3 bases: TGTGCCAGCCTACGGGGACAGAACACTGAAGCTTTCTTT. It specifies CASLRGQNTEAFF.

V is TRBV3-1 (or the pseudogene TRBV3-2) and J is TRBJ1-6; 9 bases are shared with TRBD1. The CDR3 sequence is 15 residues long. Trimming cost V 3 bases and J 7 bases; bases outside gene matches: 4. The germline gives CDR1 LGHDT, CDR2 YNNKEL (reference sequence). For the CDR3, the DNA is TGTGCCAGCAGCCACCGGGACAGGGTCAATTCACCCCTCCACTTT. This encodes CASSHRDRVNSPLHF.

This clone was picked up one time. The chain uses TRBV11-2 and TRBJ2-2, with a tentative D call TRBD2 (5 bases). The CDR3 runs 16 residues. Trimming took 4 bases from V and 4 from J, leaving 16 bases between them. Germline CDR1 is SGHAT and CDR2 is FQNNGV. The chain's CDR3 is CASSSATARGTGELFF. In DNA form, the CDR3 reads TGTGCCAGCAGCTCTGCGACCGCCCGGGGCACCGGGGAGCTGTTTTTT.

This chain joins TRBV9 and TRBJ1-2, with D uncertain. Per germline, CDR1 SGDLS and CDR2 YYNGEE. V was clipped by 5 bases and J by 3 bases, with 8 bases between them. This CDR3 is 12 amino acids long. The CDR3 coding sequence is TGTGCCAGCAGGCGAAGTGACTATGGCTACACCTTC. It yields the protein CASRRSDYGYTF.

This clone was detected once. The chain couples TRBV19 to TRBJ2-7; TRBD1 matches at 9 bases. Germline loops: CDR1 LNHDA, CDR2 SQIVND (reference sequence). With 6 bases clipped from V and 5 bases from J, the junction kept 5 bases outside the gene matches. The CDR3 is made up of 13 amino acids. The CDR3 DNA sequence: TGTGCCAGTAGCAATACAGGGGGCGACGAGCAGTACTTC. Amino acid sequence: CASSNTGGDEQYF.

The rearrangement links TRBV27 to TRBJ2-1; TRBD2 aligns across 8 bases. The CDR3 has 11 residues. Looked up from germline, CDR1 is MNHEY and CDR2 is SMNVEV (reference sequence). V was clipped by 8 bases and J by 12 bases; unmatched bases: 6. The CDR3 DNA reads as TGTGCCAGCTCTCACGGGGGGGGGCAGTTCTTC. It codes for CASSHGGGQFF.

The gene calls are TRBV5-4 and TRBJ1-2, with 8 nucleotides matching TRBD1. The CDR3 consists of 13 residues. V was pared by 5 bases and J by 6 bases, with 6 bases of the junction left unmatched. From germline, CDR1 is SGHNT and CDR2 YYREEE (reference sequence). The CDR3 is CASRKQGDDGYTF. In DNA, the CDR3 is TGTGCCAGCAGGAAACAGGGGGATGATGGCTACACCTTC.

DNA of the CDR3: TGTGCCAGCAGCTTTTACACAGATACGCAGTATTTT. The encoded protein is CASSFYTDTQYF. The chain uses TRBV7-2 and TRBJ2-3, with D uncertain. CDR3 size: 12 residues. Germline V gives CDR1 SGHTA, CDR2 FQGNSA. The ends were cut back, 3 bases at V and 2 bases at J, with 3 bases in the middle.